This T cell receptor gamma chain derives from a study of gamma-delta T cells after stem cell transplantation (dated by TCRdb to about 2016). This clone is judged medium-sized (0.01 to 0.1%). Its cognate antigen has yet to be identified. The input lacks base qualities; no much larger clone sits a single base away. Other nucleotide sequences in the sample specify the same CDR3. The library was generated by RT-PCR. TCRdb shows the sequencer as Illumina MiSeq. Via CATT, TCRdb reprocessed the public reads, and rows with identical DNA were then joined. This sample is represented by roughly 3,700 gamma-chain clones; roughly 5% of them were singletons. The top ten clones comprise approximately 20% of the sample. Per the germline V gene (reference sequence), GITISATS is the CDR1 and ISYDGTV is the CDR2. Trimming leaves V shorter by 5 bases and J shorter by 3 bases, with the junction holding 4 bases beyond the gene matches. The CDR3 sequence holds 16 residues, the cysteine and phenylalanine included. The only DNA kept is the CDR3, 48 bases in frame from the first base.

The clonotype comes from a human donor. It is not recorded whose cells these are; they may come from a transplant donor. Material: gamma-delta T cells. Rearrangement joined TRGV9 to TRGJP. The CDR3 has the sequence CALWGPQELGKKIKVF. The DNA sequence is as follows: TGTGCCTTGTGGGGGCCGCAAGAGTTGGGCAAAAAAATCAAGGTATTT.